Listed below are T cell receptor beta chains from one sample, sequenced in a study of blood T cell repertoires in COVID-19. The data were produced by immunoSEQ multiplex PCR, yet TCRdb's version contains in-frame clones alone and is incomplete. The sample yields about 400,000 clones, 88% seen once. Material: PBMCs or T cells enriched from blood (not recorded which). These receptors came from a woman aged 35 to 49 with acute COVID-19. Both conserved end residues are part of each CDR3. The D gene is left open where the match is weak. Not all rows give a size; the values are once, few, many and, for expanded clones, a class.

D	size	V	J	CDR3	DNA
TRBD2	NA	TRBV13	TRBJ2-1	CASSLVISGAIGDSYNEQFF	TGTGCCAGCAGCTTAGTAATCAGCGGGGCCATCGGGGACTCCTACAATGAGCAGTTCTTC
NA	NA	TRBV11-2	TRBJ2-5	CASSRGGEGETQYF	TGTGCCAGCAGCCGGGGCGGGGAAGGAGAGACCCAGTACTTC
TRBD1	NA	TRBV18	TRBJ2-5	CASSPRTGAGETQYF	TGTGCCAGCTCACCACGGACAGGGGCAGGGGAGACCCAGTACTTC
NA	NA	TRBV9	TRBJ1-6	CASSASGTYNSPLHF	TGTGCCAGCAGCGCATCAGGGACCTATAATTCACCCCTCCACTTT
NA	NA	TRBV7-8	TRBJ1-1	CASSGSQHLNTEAFF	TGTGCCAGCAGCGGATCACAGCACTTAAACACTGAAGCTTTCTTT
NA	few	TRBV25-1	TRBJ1-2	CASSELFGYGYTF	TGTGCCAGCAGTGAACTGTTCGGCTATGGCTACACCTTC
TRBD1	NA	TRBV6-5	TRBJ1-2	CASARDREYGYTF	TGTGCCAGCGCCCGGGACAGGGAGTATGGCTACACCTTC
TRBD2	NA	TRBV5-1	TRBJ2-5	CASSTSGGLPKGETQYF	TGCGCCAGCAGCACTAGCGGGGGTCTCCCCAAAGGGGAGACCCAGTACTTC
NA	NA	TRBV28	TRBJ1-5	CASSSRQPQHF	TGTGCCAGCAGTTCTAGGCAGCCCCAGCATTTT
NA	NA	TRBV7-9	TRBJ1-5	CASSLDGGYQPQHF	TGTGCCAGCAGCTTAGACGGGGGATATCAGCCCCAGCATTTT
NA	NA	TRBV5-1	TRBJ2-5	CASSLSRSQETQYF	TGCGCCAGCAGCTTGTCGCGGAGCCAAGAGACCCAGTACTTC
NA	few	TRBV25-1	TRBJ1-4	CASSEPHPRGEKLFF	TGTGCCAGCAGTGAACCCCATCCGCGTGGTGAAAAACTGTTTTTT
TRBD1	NA	TRBV5-1	TRBJ1-2	CASSFTGGPLGGYTF	TGCGCCAGCAGCTTTACAGGGGGCCCCTTGGGAGGCTACACCTTC
NA	NA	TRBV19	TRBJ2-5	CASSAGKIRETQYF	TGTGCCAGTAGCGCCGGGAAGATCCGTGAGACCCAGTACTTC
TRBD2	NA	TRBV3-1/TRBV3-2	TRBJ2-5	CASSQDLAGVKTQYF	TGTGCCAGCAGCCAAGATCTAGCGGGGGTAAAGACCCAGTACTTC
NA	NA	TRBV9	TRBJ1-1	CASSAVTGLAEAFF	TGTGCCAGCAGCGCCGTTACAGGGCTCGCTGAAGCTTTCTTT
NA	NA	TRBV27	TRBJ1-5	CASQPGAHMGQPQHF	TGTGCCAGCCAACCAGGGGCACATATGGGTCAGCCCCAGCATTTT
TRBD1	NA	TRBV6-1	TRBJ1-2	CASSEEGGGQGISGYTF	TGTGCCAGCAGTGAAGAAGGGGGAGGACAGGGGATAAGCGGCTACACCTTC
TRBD1	once	TRBV6-5	TRBJ1-2	CASSLRGQGVNGYTF	TGTGCCAGCAGTTTAAGAGGACAGGGAGTAAATGGCTACACCTTC
NA	NA	TRBV19	TRBJ1-5	CASSMRGSDQPQHF	TGTGCCAGTAGTATGCGGGGGTCGGATCAGCCCCAGCATTTT
TRBD1	NA	TRBV30	TRBJ2-5	CAWSAGGRETQYF	TGTGCCTGGAGCGCAGGGGGTCGGGAGACCCAGTACTTC
NA	once	TRBV5-4	TRBJ1-3	CASSLGGASSGNTIYF	TGTGCCAGCAGCTTAGGGGGGGCCTCCTCTGGAAACACCATATATTTT
NA	NA	TRBV5-4	TRBJ1-2	CASSLESGGGGYTF	TGTGCCAGCAGCTTGGAATCTGGGGGGGGTGGCTACACCTTC
TRBD1	NA	TRBV11-3	TRBJ2-3	CASSFSGTGGADTQYF	TGTGCCAGCAGCTTTTCCGGGACAGGGGGCGCAGATACGCAGTATTTT
TRBD2	few	TRBV5-4	TRBJ2-7	CASSLEGLQYEQYF	TGTGCCAGCAGCTTGGAGGGACTACAATACGAGCAGTACTTC
NA	NA	TRBV30	TRBJ2-7	CAWSLEGLSSYEQYF	TGTGCCTGGAGTCTCGAGGGCCTAAGCTCCTACGAGCAGTACTTC
NA	NA	TRBV19	TRBJ1-2	CASSIETGKNYGYTF	TGTGCCAGTAGTATTGAAACAGGGAAAAACTATGGCTACACCTTC
TRBD1	NA	TRBV27	TRBJ2-6	CASSNHRGSVSGANVLTF	TGTGCCAGCAGTAACCACAGGGGTTCAGTCTCTGGGGCCAACGTCCTGACTTTC
NA	NA	TRBV19	TRBJ1-3	CASSTNGQFAGNTIYF	TGTGCCAGTAGTACAAACGGACAGTTCGCTGGAAACACCATATATTTT
TRBD1	NA	TRBV5-1	TRBJ1-1	CASSSGQGAYEAFF	TGCGCCAGCAGCTCCGGACAGGGGGCTTATGAAGCTTTCTTT
NA	once	TRBV11-3	TRBJ2-1	CASSLDSRQAPYNEQFF	TGTGCCAGCAGCTTAGATAGTAGGCAGGCCCCCTACAATGAGCAGTTCTTC
TRBD1	NA	TRBV3-1/TRBV3-2	TRBJ2-2	CASRQRQGAGELFF	TGTGCCAGCAGGCAACGACAGGGGGCCGGGGAGCTGTTTTTT
NA	NA	TRBV6-5	TRBJ2-4	CASSYGPTKNIQYF	TGTGCCAGCAGTTACGGGCCGACCAAAAACATTCAGTACTTC
NA	few	TRBV19	TRBJ1-1	CASRGAGGNTEAFF	TGTGCCAGTAGAGGGGCGGGGGGCAACACTGAAGCTTTCTTT
NA	NA	TRBV12-5	TRBJ1-1	CASGIGETEAFF	TGTGCTAGTGGGATAGGAGAGACTGAAGCTTTCTTT
NA	few	TRBV30	TRBJ1-5	CAWSVDSSNQPQHF	TGTGCCTGGAGCGTAGACAGTAGCAATCAGCCCCAGCATTTT
TRBD1	NA	TRBV2	TRBJ1-2	CASSPGQGNGYTF	TGTGCCAGCTCTCCGGGACAGGGGAATGGCTACACCTTC
NA	NA	TRBV4-1	TRBJ2-1	CASSQEFPGLKQFF	TGCGCCAGCAGCCAAGAATTCCCAGGCTTAAAGCAGTTCTTC